This T cell receptor beta chain was retrieved from a study of patients and donors after allogeneic stem cell transplantation. One entry per CDR3 protein results from TCRdb running MiXCR on the RT-PCR reads. The sample shows about a million distinct CDR3 sequences, about 20% of them seen only once. The CDR3 runs 13 residues. Germline-derived CDR1 and CDR2 are DFQATT and SNEGSKA (reference sequence). Trimming cost V 0 bases and J 4 bases, with 10 bases left between them. This receptor was identified in a human donor who was either an allogeneic HSCT recipient or a stem cell or donor lymphocyte infusion donor (not recorded which). It is not recorded whose cells these are; they may come from a transplant donor. Sample: blood, either unsorted or a sorted T cell fraction (not recorded which). The chain is built from TRBV20-1 and TRBJ2-7; a weak D match, TRBD1 (5 bases). As DNA, the CDR3 is TGCAGTGCTAGAGAGGCAGGGTCTTACGAGCAGTACTTC. Protein product: CSAREAGSYEQYF.